Each of the 14 T cell receptor beta chains below was sequenced from the same sample in a study of blood T cell repertoires in COVID-19. Clones were read by immunoSEQ multiplex PCR, and TCRdb kept only the in-frame ones, dropping some. The sample has 400,000 or so clones; around 90% are singletons. Sample: PBMCs or T cells enriched from blood (not recorded which). The origin of the receptors is a man aged 18 to 29 who had recovered from COVID-19.

The chain carries TRBV2 and TRBJ1-1, with D perhaps matching TRBD1 (5 bases). The CDR3 has 12 amino acids. Germline V gives CDR1 SNHLY, CDR2 FYNNEI. Between the trimmed V and J ends, which lost 7 bases and 5 bases, there was a span of 11 bases. CDR3 residues: CASKVGGTEAFF. CDR3 bases: TGTGCCAGCAAGGTGGGGGGGACTGAAGCTTTCTTT.

The chain employs TRBV5-1 and TRBJ2-7; D is possibly TRBD2 (5 bases). CDR1 is SGHRS, CDR2 YFSETQ, per germline. The CDR3 is made up of 15 amino acids. Deletions cut 4 bases from V and 6 bases from J, with 20 bases between. The CDR3 protein is CASSHNEGRRSEQYF. The CDR3 DNA sequence: TGCGCCAGCAGCCACAACGAGGGCCGCAGGTCCGAGCAGTACTTC.

As DNA, the CDR3 is TGTGCCTGGAGTGTAGCTCGGAGTGAGCAGTTCTTC. Its protein product is CAWSVARSEQFF. This chain joins TRBV30 and TRBJ2-1; D not certain. Trimming left V 0 bases short and J 9 bases short, with 9 bases between. Germline-derived CDR1 and CDR2 are GTSNPN and SVGIG (reference sequence). This CDR3 is 12 amino acids long.

V is TRBV3-1 (or the pseudogene TRBV3-2) and J is TRBJ1-2, with D perhaps matching TRBD1 (6 bases). CDR1 LGHDT and CDR2 YNNKEL come from the germline V gene (reference sequence). Deletions cut 5 bases from V and 7 bases from J, with 11 bases between. The CDR3 contains 12 residues. CDR3 in amino acids: CASSKGGAGYTF. CDR3 bases: TGTGCCAGCAGCAAGGGGGGGGCTGGCTACACCTTC.

This chain connects TRBV6-1 to TRBJ2-3; D gene uncertain. This CDR3 has 16 residues. V lost 0 bases to trimming and J lost 8 bases, with 18 bases between them. The germline V gene encodes CDR1 MNHNS and CDR2 SASEGT. CDR3 bases: TGTGCCAGCAGTGAAGCTTGGGCATCCACACAGACTACGCAGTATTTT. Its translation is CASSEAWASTQTTQYF.

J is TRBJ1-2 and V is TRBV28; D is possibly TRBD1 (5 bases). The CDR3 extends over 14 amino acids. Germline loops: CDR1 MDHEN, CDR2 SYDVKM. V lost 7 bases, J lost 7 bases, and 19 bases lay in between. CDR3 DNA sequence: TGTGCCAGCAAGGGGCAGGGTGGTGCCTTTGGCTACACCTTC. Translating it yields CASKGQGGAFGYTF.

V usage is TRBV6-1 and J usage is TRBJ2-3, with a tentative D call TRBD2 (6 bases). CDR3 length: 15 amino acids. V gave up 2 bases and J gave up 5 bases, with 14 bases separating them. CDR1 MNHNS and CDR2 SASEGT come from the germline V gene. The CDR3 sequence is CASSEQGSGRDTQYF. In DNA, the CDR3 is TGTGCCAGCAGTGAACAGGGTAGCGGAAGAGATACGCAGTATTTT.

J is TRBJ2-7 and V is TRBV5-1, with TRBD1 matching over 8 bases. CDR1 and CDR2 (germline): SGHRS, YFSETQ. The CDR3 sequence is 15 residues long. Trimming cost V 4 bases and J 3 bases; bases outside gene matches: 9. The CDR3 spells CASSPLRDRSYEQYF. CDR3 DNA sequence: TGCGCCAGCAGCCCACTCCGGGACAGGAGCTACGAGCAGTACTTC.

The rearrangement joins TRBV2 to TRBJ2-5; possibly TRBD2 for D (7 bases). The germline V and J ends were trimmed by 6 bases and 5 bases, with 13 bases remaining between them. This CDR3 has 13 amino acids. Germline CDR1 and CDR2: SNHLY and FYNNEI. The CDR3 here is CASRAAGAETQYF. CDR3 DNA: TGTGCCAGCAGAGCCGCGGGGGCGGAGACCCAGTACTTC.

The chain has TRBV3-1 (or the pseudogene TRBV3-2) and TRBJ2-7, with D maybe TRBD1 (6 bases). CDR1 and CDR2 (germline): LGHDT, YNNKEL (reference sequence). The germline V and J ends were trimmed by 1 base and 1 base, with 8 bases remaining between them. The CDR3 sequence is 14 residues long. CDR3 loop: CASSQGTASYEQYF. CDR3 bases: TGTGCCAGCAGCCAAGGGACAGCTTCCTACGAGCAGTACTTC.

The chain carries TRBV5-1 and TRBJ2-1; 9 bases fit TRBD2. Trimming at V came to 3 bases and at J to 9 bases, leaving 4 bases not matched to a gene. The CDR3 is 13 amino acids. Germline V gives CDR1 SGHRS, CDR2 YFSETQ. CDR3 nucleotides: TGCGCCAGCAGCTCTAGCGGGATTAGTGAGCAGTTCTTC. Encoded protein: CASSSSGISEQFF.

The chain employs TRBV10-3 and TRBJ2-7, with 8 bases matching TRBD1. The CDR3 loop spans 12 amino acids. Germline CDR1 reads ENHRY; CDR2 reads SYGVKD. J gave up 4 bases and V 10 bases, and 6 bases lay outside the gene matches. The CDR3 DNA reads TGTGCCACAAGGACAGGGACTTACGAGCAGTACTTC. Its translation is CATRTGTYEQYF.

This rearrangement joins TRBV15 to TRBJ1-4; no reliable D call. The CDR3 contains 20 residues. Trimming removed 0 bases from V and 5 bases from J, with 25 bases in between. The germline V gene encodes CDR1 LNHNV and CDR2 YYDKDF (reference sequence). CDR3 sequence reads: CATSRDRAMWGEVENEKLFF. Here the CDR3 DNA reads TGTGCCACCAGCAGAGATCGAGCAATGTGGGGAGAAGTAGAAAATGAAAAACTGTTTTTT.

V is TRBV5-4 and J is TRBJ1-1; 9 bases map to TRBD1. V was clipped by 3 bases and J by 6 bases; unmatched bases: 12. Per the germline V gene, CDR1 is SGHNT and CDR2 is YYREEE (reference sequence). The CDR3 spans 16 residues. DNA for the CDR3: TGTGCCAGCAGCTGGAACTCCGGGACAGGGAGCTCTGAAGCTTTCTTT. Protein: CASSWNSGTGSSEAFF. Variable domain in full (rest from reference TRBV5-4 and TRBJ1-1): ETGVTQSPTHLIKTRGQQVTLRCSSQSGHNTVSWYQQALGQGPQFIFQYYREEENGRGNFPPRFSGLQFPNYSSELNVNALELDDSALYLCASSWNSGTGSSEAFFGQGTRLTVV.